This TCR beta chain was profiled in a study of blood T cell repertoires in COVID-19 (dated by TCRdb to about 2020). General notes on the study: Samples from collaborators originated in the United States, Italy and Spain and spanned both the acute and convalescent phases of COVID-19. The prospective study material was composed of cDNA or gDNA derived from T cells, B-cell-depleted T cells, or PBMCs. Deeply sampled blood TCRbeta repertoires from subjects exposed to, actively infected with, or recovered from COVID-19 were included in the dataset. The repertoires were made available in a free public database intended to serve as a resource for research on the immune response to SARS-CoV-2. The samples were drawn from the first 160 participants of the ongoing ImmuneRACE study and from 1,254 subjects provided by 6 global collaborators. Nearly every sample came with metadata listing a de-identified subject ID, COVID-19 status, age in years and sex. HLA class I and class II types, where available, came from metadata supplied by the sample provider rather than from assay-based typing. Study-wide findings and limitations: Clinical and demographic metadata were provided uncurated, with the amount varying by source and participant.

One collaborating source in Seattle enrolled patients during active infection and followed them longitudinally through the course of disease. The collaborating institutions used their own protocols to collect whole blood in K2EDTA tubes. Collaborator samples were shipped for TCRbeta analysis as frozen whole blood, isolated PBMCs, or DNA extracted from either sample type. Here V drops 4 bases and J drops 2 bases, and the junction holds 7 bases not matched to any gene. Based on the germline V gene, the CDR1 and CDR2 sequences are SGHRS and YFSETQ. Including cysteine and phenylalanine, the CDR3 has 15 amino acids. Only the CDR3 part of the read is kept: 45 bases, read in frame from the first base. In the case of this clone: Its antigen is unknown. Per-base qualities were not stored, and no clone one base away is much larger.

The immunoSEQ Assay, a bias-controlled multiplex PCR, was used to amplify TCRbeta CDR3 regions from genomic DNA. Per the authors' processing: The number of nucleated cells in each sample was estimated from the amplification of reference gene primers within the assay. Sequence reads were collapsed and filtered to measure the absolute abundance of every unique TCRbeta CDR3 rearrangement. For each sample, productive Simpson clonality was calculated as the square root of Simpson's diversity index over productive rearrangements. Here the immuneACCESS table is served through TCRdb, limited to in-frame sequences with V and J called. Missing clones are a known gap in these copies; in checked studies unresolved V genes cover under half, and the rest lacks a known reason. That table supplies the V and J calls and clone size; D and trimming were determined from the DNA. For this sample the table gives 300,000 to 350,000 clones, of which 90% were detected only once. Around 6.8% of the sample belongs to the ten largest clones.

The specimen was peripheral blood. The clonotype originates from a woman between 25 and 40 years old with COVID-19, enrolled during active disease. Rearrangement joined TRBV5-1 to TRBJ2-7, with 9 middle bases fitting TRBD1. For the CDR3, the sequence is CASSRTGVPTYEQYF. The nucleotides read TGCGCCAGCAGCCGGACAGGGGTCCCCACCTACGAGCAGTACTTC. This CDR3, with the reference TRBV5-1 and TRBJ2-7 proteins standing in past its ends, gives the full variable domain KAGVTQTPRYLIKTRGQQVTLSCSPISGHRSVSWYQQTPGQGLQFLFEYFSETQRNKGNFPGRFSGRQFSNSRSEMNVSTLELGDSALYLCASSRTGVPTYEQYFGPGTRLTVT.